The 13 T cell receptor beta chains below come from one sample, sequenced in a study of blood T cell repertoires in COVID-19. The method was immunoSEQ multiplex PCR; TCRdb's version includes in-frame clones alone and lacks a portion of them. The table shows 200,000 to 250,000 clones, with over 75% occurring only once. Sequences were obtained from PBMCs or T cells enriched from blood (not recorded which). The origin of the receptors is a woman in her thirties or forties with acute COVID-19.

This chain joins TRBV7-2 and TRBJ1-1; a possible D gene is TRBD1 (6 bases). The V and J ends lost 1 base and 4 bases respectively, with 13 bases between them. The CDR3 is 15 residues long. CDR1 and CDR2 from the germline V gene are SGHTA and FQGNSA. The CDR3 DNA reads TGTGCCAGCAGCTTAGTTCAGCTAGGGGGCACTGAAGCTTTCTTT. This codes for CASSLVQLGGTEAFF.

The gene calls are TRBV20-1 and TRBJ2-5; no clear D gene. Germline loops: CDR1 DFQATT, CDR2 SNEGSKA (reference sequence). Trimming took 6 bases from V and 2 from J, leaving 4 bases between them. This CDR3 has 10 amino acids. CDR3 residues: CSARQETQYF. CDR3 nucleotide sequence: TGCAGTGCCAGGCAAGAGACCCAGTACTTC.

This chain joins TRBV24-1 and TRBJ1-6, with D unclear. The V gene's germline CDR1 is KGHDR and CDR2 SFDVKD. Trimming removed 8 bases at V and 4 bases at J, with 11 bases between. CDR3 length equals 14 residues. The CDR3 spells CATIRGVYNSPLHF. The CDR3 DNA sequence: TGTGCCACCATTCGGGGAGTGTATAATTCACCCCTCCACTTT.

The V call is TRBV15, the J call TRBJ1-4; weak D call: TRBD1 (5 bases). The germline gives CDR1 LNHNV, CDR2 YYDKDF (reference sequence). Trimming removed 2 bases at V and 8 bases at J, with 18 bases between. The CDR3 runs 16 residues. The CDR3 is CATSRNPTSGVEKLFF. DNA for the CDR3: TGTGCCACCAGCAGAAACCCCACCTCGGGGGTGGAAAAACTGTTTTTT.

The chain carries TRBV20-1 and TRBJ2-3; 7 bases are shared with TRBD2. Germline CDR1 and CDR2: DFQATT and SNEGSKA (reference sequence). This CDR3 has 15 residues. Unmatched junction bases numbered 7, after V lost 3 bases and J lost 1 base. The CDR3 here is CSASPGLPRTDTQYF. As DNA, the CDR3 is TGCAGTGCTAGTCCGGGACTACCTCGCACAGATACGCAGTATTTT.

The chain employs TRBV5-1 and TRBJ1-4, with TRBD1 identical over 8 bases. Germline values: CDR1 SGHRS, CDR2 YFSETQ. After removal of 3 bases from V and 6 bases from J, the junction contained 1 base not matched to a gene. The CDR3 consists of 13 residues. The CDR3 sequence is CASSSGQDEKLFF. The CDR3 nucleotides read TGCGCCAGCAGCTCGGGACAGGATGAAAAACTGTTTTTT.

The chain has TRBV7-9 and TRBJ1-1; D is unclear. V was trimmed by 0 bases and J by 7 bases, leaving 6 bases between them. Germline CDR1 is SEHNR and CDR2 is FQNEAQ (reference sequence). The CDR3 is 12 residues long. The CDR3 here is CASSLADIEAFF. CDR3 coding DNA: TGTGCCAGCAGCTTAGCTGACATTGAAGCTTTCTTT.

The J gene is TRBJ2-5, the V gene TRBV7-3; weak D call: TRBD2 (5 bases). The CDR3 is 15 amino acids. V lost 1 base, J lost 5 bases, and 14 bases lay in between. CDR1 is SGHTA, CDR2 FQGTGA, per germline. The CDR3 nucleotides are TGTGCCAGCAGCTTAAGCCCCGCCCGGAGGGAGACCCAGTACTTC. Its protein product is CASSLSPARRETQYF.

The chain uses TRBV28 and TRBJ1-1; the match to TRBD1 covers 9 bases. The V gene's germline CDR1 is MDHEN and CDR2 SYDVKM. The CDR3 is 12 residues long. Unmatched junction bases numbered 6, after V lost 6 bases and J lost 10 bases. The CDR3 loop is CASREQGARAFF. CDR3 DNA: TGTGCCAGCAGGGAACAGGGGGCTCGAGCTTTCTTT. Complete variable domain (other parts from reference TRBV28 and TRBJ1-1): DVKVTQSSRYLVKRTGEKVFLECVQDMDHENMFWYRQDPGLGLRLIYFSYDVKMKEKGDIPEGYSVSREKKERFSLILESASTNQTSMYLCASREQGARAFFGQGTRLTVV.

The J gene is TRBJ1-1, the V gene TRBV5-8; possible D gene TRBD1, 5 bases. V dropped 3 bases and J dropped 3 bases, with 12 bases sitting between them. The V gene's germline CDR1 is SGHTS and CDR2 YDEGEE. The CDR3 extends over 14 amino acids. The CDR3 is CASSSAGRDTEAFF. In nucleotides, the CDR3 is TGTGCCAGCAGCTCGGCAGGGCGTGACACTGAAGCTTTCTTT. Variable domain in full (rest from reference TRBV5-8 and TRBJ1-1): EAGVTQSPTHLIKTRGQQATLRCSPISGHTSVYWYQQALGLGLQFLLWYDEGEERNRGNFPPRFSGRQFPNYSSELNVNALELEDSALYLCASSSAGRDTEAFFGQGTRLTVV.

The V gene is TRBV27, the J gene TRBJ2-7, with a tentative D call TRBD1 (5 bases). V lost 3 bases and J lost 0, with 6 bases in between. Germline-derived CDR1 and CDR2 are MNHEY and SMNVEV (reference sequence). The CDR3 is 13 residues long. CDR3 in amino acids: CASSLGRSYEQYF. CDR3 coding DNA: TGTGCCAGCAGTTTGGGGCGCTCCTACGAGCAGTACTTC.

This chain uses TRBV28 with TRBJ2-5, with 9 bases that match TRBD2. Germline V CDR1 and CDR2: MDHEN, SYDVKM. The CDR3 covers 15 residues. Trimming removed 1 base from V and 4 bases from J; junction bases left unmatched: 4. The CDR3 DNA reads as TGTGCCAGCAGTTTATCCAGCGGGGGGAGAGAGACCCAGTACTTC. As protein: CASSLSSGGRETQYF.

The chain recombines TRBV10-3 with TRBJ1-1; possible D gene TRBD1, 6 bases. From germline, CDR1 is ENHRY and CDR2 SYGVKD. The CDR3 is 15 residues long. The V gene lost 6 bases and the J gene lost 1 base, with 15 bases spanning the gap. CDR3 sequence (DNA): TGTGCCATCAGCGCTTCCGGGACAAAGAACACTGAAGCTTTCTTT. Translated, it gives CAISASGTKNTEAFF.